Listed below are T cell receptor beta chains from one sample, sequenced in a study of T cell repertoires in cytomegalovirus infection. TCRdb reprocessed the reads with MiXCR, giving one entry per CDR3 protein. The sample contains 300,000 or so distinct CDR3 sequences, approximately 25% of which appear only once. What these receptors recognize is not known. Sequencing was performed on cultured PBMCs, taken from culture after CMV antigen stimulation. These receptors originate from a human donor in good health (CMV status not recorded). Some clones in this sample may be carry-over from other donors' samples. The CDR3 runs from the conserved cysteine through the conserved F or W. The D gene is left open where the match is weak. Size tells how often a clone was seen (once, few, many) or the class of an expanded clone, and some rows leave it out.

>NA|14|TRBJ1-1|TRBV6-5|NA
CASIKDGGGTEAFF
TGTGCCAGCATCAAGGATGGGGGGGGCACTGAAGCTTTCTTT
>many|15|TRBJ2-5|TRBV7-8|TRBD1
CASSAGQGIQETQYF
TGTGCCAGCAGCGCGGGACAGGGAATTCAAGAGACCCAGTACTTC
>NA|17|TRBJ2-1|TRBV7-2|TRBD1
CASSLVKLRDRANEQFF
TGTGCCAGCAGCTTAGTTAAACTCCGGGACAGGGCCAATGAGCAGTTCTTC
>few|15|TRBJ2-2|TRBV9|TRBD1
CASSARGLGTGELFF
TGTGCCAGCAGCGCCAGGGGGCTCGGCACCGGGGAGCTGTTTTTT
>NA|14|TRBJ2-3|TRBV19|TRBD1
CASSTTGTPDTQYF
TGTGCCAGTAGTACGACAGGGACCCCCGATACGCAGTATTTT
>few|16|TRBJ2-2|TRBV7-2|TRBD2
CASSLASGRRTGELFF
TGTGCCAGCAGCTTGGCTAGCGGGAGAAGAACCGGGGAGCTGTTTTTT
>NA|13|TRBJ2-5|TRBV20-1|NA
CSGAPSPQETQYF
TGCAGTGGTGCACCGAGTCCCCAAGAGACCCAGTACTTC
>few|15|TRBJ1-6|TRBV12-3/TRBV12-4|NA
CASSPRGGYNSPLHF
TGTGCCAGCAGCCCTCGGGGGGGCTATAATTCACCCCTCCACTTT
>few|14|TRBJ2-5|TRBV19|NA
CASSSSIRGETQYF
TGTGCCAGTAGCTCCTCTATTAGGGGAGAGACCCAGTACTTC
>NA|15|TRBJ2-5|TRBV7-2|NA
CASSPMGSYQETQYF
TGTGCCAGCAGCCCTATGGGTTCGTACCAAGAGACCCAGTACTTC
>few|12|TRBJ2-1|TRBV6-2/TRBV6-3|NA
CASSHIKNEQFF
TGTGCCAGCAGTCACATAAAAAATGAGCAGTTCTTC
>many|14|TRBJ2-1|TRBV7-2|NA
CASSWGVGDNEQFF
TGTGCCAGCAGTTGGGGCGTAGGTGACAATGAGCAGTTCTTC
>few|16|TRBJ1-5|TRBV11-3|TRBD1
CASSLAPRTGPQPQHF
TGTGCCAGCAGCTTAGCTCCACGGACAGGGCCTCAGCCCCAGCATTTT
>many|17|TRBJ2-1|TRBV4-1|TRBD2
CASSGTSGRRGYNEQFF
TGCGCCAGCAGCGGCACTAGCGGGAGGCGCGGCTACAATGAGCAGTTCTTC
>NA|18|TRBJ2-3|TRBV6-5|TRBD2
CASSYGGGAFRSTDTQYF
TGTGCCAGCAGTTACGGCGGGGGGGCCTTTCGAAGCACAGATACGCAGTATTTT
>few|14|TRBJ1-1|TRBV27|NA
CASSLSIETGSAFF
TGTGCCAGCAGTTTATCGATTGAGACAGGTTCGGCTTTCTTT
>NA|15|TRBJ1-5|TRBV7-8|TRBD1
CASSLADRDAQPQHF
TGTGCCAGCAGCTTAGCCGACAGGGATGCTCAGCCCCAGCATTTT
>few|13|TRBJ2-6|TRBV12-3/TRBV12-4|NA
CASRFTGANVLTF
TGTGCCAGCAGGTTCACCGGGGCCAACGTCCTGACTTTC
>few|14|TRBJ2-7|TRBV12-3/TRBV12-4|NA
CASSIGRSAYEQYF
TGTGCCAGCAGTATCGGGCGGAGCGCCTACGAGCAGTACTTC
>few|18|TRBJ2-1|TRBV4-1|TRBD2
CASSQDGGLALSYNEQFF
TGCGCCAGCAGCCAAGATGGGGGACTAGCCCTCTCCTACAATGAGCAGTTCTTC
>NA|14|TRBJ1-1|TRBV7-8|NA
CASSLALMNTEAFF
TGTGCCAGCAGCTTGGCATTGATGAACACTGAAGCTTTCTTT
>many|13|TRBJ2-5|TRBV7-8|NA
CASSFQGLETQYF
TGTGCCAGCAGCTTTCAGGGATTAGAGACCCAGTACTTC
>NA|13|TRBJ1-2|TRBV12-3/TRBV12-4|NA
CASSETGTGGYTF
TGTGCCAGCAGCGAAACAGGGACCGGTGGCTACACCTTC
>NA|15|TRBJ1-6|TRBV20-1|TRBD1
CSALRTGGDNSPLHF
TGCAGTGCTCTCCGAACAGGGGGAGATAATTCACCCCTCCACTTT
>NA|13|TRBJ2-3|TRBV4-3|NA
CASSLGAGDTQYF
TGCGCCAGCAGCCTGGGGGCAGGGGATACGCAGTATTTT
>few|14|TRBJ1-1|TRBV30|NA
CAWRAGLYYTEAFF
TGTGCCTGGAGGGCCGGCCTCTACTACACTGAAGCTTTCTTT
>NA|14|TRBJ1-2|TRBV7-9|NA
CASSFPGAPKGYTF
TGTGCCAGCAGCTTTCCGGGGGCGCCCAAAGGCTACACCTTC
>NA|12|TRBJ1-4|TRBV6-8|NA
CASSQSGGKLFF
TGTGCCAGCAGTCAATCTGGGGGTAAACTGTTTTTT
>NA|16|TRBJ2-7|TRBV4-1|TRBD2
CASSQLPSGRSYEQYF
TGCGCCAGCAGCCAACTTCCTAGCGGGAGATCCTACGAGCAGTACTTC
>NA|17|TRBJ2-5|TRBV24-1|TRBD1
CATSDSTGATLQETQYF
TGTGCCACCAGTGATTCAACAGGGGCTACCCTGCAAGAGACCCAGTACTTC
>NA|14|TRBJ1-3|TRBV28|TRBD1
CASRGGQNGNTIYF
TGTGCCAGCAGGGGGGGACAGAATGGAAACACCATATATTTT
>NA|16|TRBJ1-2|TRBV18|NA
CASSPSTDSSNYGYTF
TGTGCCAGCTCACCCAGCACGGACAGCTCTAACTATGGCTACACCTTC
>NA|17|TRBJ2-7|TRBV4-2|TRBD1
CASSPSEGSGQAYEQYF
TGTGCCAGCAGCCCCTCGGAAGGGAGCGGACAGGCCTACGAGCAGTACTTC
>many|12|TRBJ1-1|TRBV28|NA
CASSFRSAEAFF
TGTGCCAGCAGTTTCCGGTCGGCTGAAGCTTTCTTT
>NA|16|TRBJ1-4|TRBV4-1|NA
CASSQGSFGISEKLFF
TGCGCCAGCAGCCAGGGGAGCTTCGGGATCAGTGAAAAACTGTTTTTT
>NA|14|TRBJ1-6|TRBV25-1|NA
CASSLGLSNSPLHF
TGTGCCAGCAGCCTGGGACTTAGTAATTCACCCCTCCACTTT
>NA|12|TRBJ2-1|TRBV19|TRBD2
CASSSGTSGRFF
TGTGCCAGTAGTAGCGGGACTAGCGGGAGGTTCTTC